This TCR beta chain was observed in a study of breast tumors, draining lymph nodes, adjacent tissues (dated by TCRdb to the mid-2010s). For the wider study: TCR beta repertoires were compared across tumor, adjacent nontumor tissue and axillary lymph nodes obtained from breast cancer patients. The study aimed to assess the relationships and possible T-cell exchange between tumor, surrounding tissue and draining lymph node repertoires in human breast cancer.

Comments on this clonotype: What antigen it recognizes has not been identified. No qualities accompany the bases; no much larger clone lies one base away.

The CDR3 spans 13 residues, from the cysteine through the phenylalanine. The DNA shown is the 39-base CDR3, in frame from base 1. The junction shows trimming of 4 bases on V and 6 bases on J, and the gene matches do not reach 8 bases of it. The germline V gene supplies CDR1 SQVTM and CDR2 ANQGSEA. The data were produced on an Illumina HiSeq 2000. TCR beta chain libraries were generated through multiplex PCR amplification. High-throughput sequencing was used to analyze the amplified TCR beta chain products. Through fastp at Q25 and MiXCR, TCRdb rebuilt clones from the public reads, retaining in-frame beta chains. Merged by CDR3 protein, the rows form single entries marked with the most common genes and DNA. For this sample the table gives about 63,000 distinct CDR3 sequences, of which around 52% were detected only once. Approximately 18% of the sample lies in the top ten. What the work shows at the level of the full study, not this receptor alone: Tumor and nontumor tissue repertoires were found to be significantly more similar in luminal-like than in basal-like breast cancer. The data were considered consistent with the idea that most tumor T cells come from the lymph node and then expand in tumor tissue. The conclusion that tumor T cells originate in lymph nodes was presented as consistent with a hypothesis rather than as directly demonstrated. Tumor T-cell repertoires showed less diversity than lymph node repertoires and more diversity than nontumor tissue repertoires, and tumor T-cell repertoires showed preferential V and J gene usage.

The sequence is built from TRBV29-1 and TRBJ2-7; a stretch of 8 junction bases matches TRBD1. Sequences were obtained from breast tumor tissue. The receptor was derived from a female donor with breast cancer. Some clones in this sample may be carry-over from other donors' samples. The sequenced DNA is TGCAGCGTTGGGCCAGGGGGCTCTCTCGAGCAGTACTTC. Protein translation: CSVGPGGSLEQYF.